The rows below give T cell receptor beta chains drawn from one sample of a study of CD8+ T cells in alopecia areata. Measured with immunoSEQ multiplex PCR; TCRdb has only the in-frame clones, and not every one. The sample records about 130,000 clones, about 60% being singletons. This sample comprised CD4+ T cells sorted from blood, obtained at week 0. These receptors all come from a human donor with alopecia areata. CDR3s include the opening cysteine and the closing phenylalanine or tryptophan. The D gene is left open where the match is weak. A row's size may be missing; if present it is once, few, many or a size class.

.	TRBJ1-5	TRBV2	.	TGTGCCAGCAGTGAGAATAGGGGCGACAATCAGCCCCAGCATTTT	CASSENRGDNQPQHF
.	TRBJ1-2	TRBV25-1	.	TGTGCCAGCAGTGAAACAGACGCCTCTAACTATGGCTACACCTTC	CASSETDASNYGYTF
.	TRBJ2-7	TRBV4-3	.	TGCGCCAGCAGCCAAGAGGGGACGCACGGGGCCTACGAGCAGTACTTC	CASSQEGTHGAYEQYF
.	TRBJ1-1	TRBV5-4	.	TGTGCCAGCAAGTCGGTTGGGATGAACACTGAAGCTTTCTTT	CASKSVGMNTEAFF
TRBD1	TRBJ2-3	TRBV30	.	TGTGCCTGGAGTGGCCGAGGGGGCCCAGATACGCAGTATTTT	CAWSGRGGPDTQYF
.	TRBJ2-6	TRBV2	.	TGTGCCAGCAGTGACCAGGGGACCGGGGCCAACGTCCTGACTTTC	CASSDQGTGANVLTF
.	TRBJ2-3	TRBV5-1	.	TGCGCCAGCAGCTTGTCGGGCACTAGCACAGATACGCAGTATTTT	CASSLSGTSTDTQYF
TRBD2	TRBJ2-1	TRBV10-3	.	TGTGCCATCAGTGTTCGGAGCGGGGGGGAAAATGAGCAGTTCTTC	CAISVRSGGENEQFF
.	TRBJ2-3	TRBV7-2	.	TGTGCCAGCAGCTCCTCGGACGGAAGCACAGATACGCAGTATTTT	CASSSSDGSTDTQYF
.	TRBJ1-4	TRBV29-1	few	TGCAGCGTTGTATGGGGGCTCAGGGGTAATGAAAAACTGTTTTTT	CSVVWGLRGNEKLFF
.	TRBJ1-1	TRBV30	.	TGTGCCTGGAGGGGACCGAAGAACACTGAAGCTTTCTTT	CAWRGPKNTEAFF
TRBD1	TRBJ2-2	TRBV30	once	TGTGCCTGGAGCTTACAGGGGGCCGGGGAGCTGTTTTTT	CAWSLQGAGELFF
TRBD1	TRBJ1-1	TRBV30	.	TGTGCCTGGAGAAGACAGGGGCCCATGAACACTGAAGCTTTCTTT	CAWRRQGPMNTEAFF
TRBD2	TRBJ2-7	TRBV7-6	.	TGTGCCAGCAGCCTAAGTTATAACGCGGGGGGAACCTACGAGCAGTACTTC	CASSLSYNAGGTYEQYF
.	TRBJ1-5	TRBV18	.	TGTGCCAGCTCACCCTCGGTGGGGGACAATCAGCCCCAGCATTTT	CASSPSVGDNQPQHF
TRBD1	TRBJ2-7	TRBV6-9	.	TGTGCCAGCAGAGCCGGGACAGCACCCTACGAGCAGTACTTC	CASRAGTAPYEQYF
.	TRBJ2-1	TRBV11-2	few	TGTGCCAGCGGACCCTTCGTGCTTACAGGTTACAATGAGCAGTTCTTC	CASGPFVLTGYNEQFF
TRBD2	TRBJ2-5	TRBV4-2	.	TGTGCCAGCAGCCAAGAACTAGCGGGGGGGCAAGAGACCCAGTACTTC	CASSQELAGGQETQYF
TRBD1	TRBJ2-1	TRBV4-3	.	TGCGCCAGCAGCCGCAGGGTCCCGGGACAGGCATACAATGAGCAGTTCTTC	CASSRRVPGQAYNEQFF
TRBD1	TRBJ2-5	TRBV5-6	.	TGTGCCAGCAGCTCAGGACAGGGGGGAGAGACCCAGTACTTC	CASSSGQGGETQYF
.	TRBJ2-3	TRBV11-2	.	TGTGCCAGCAGCTTAGGTCGCGGGGCCTGGGGAGGCACAGATACGCAGTATTTT	CASSLGRGAWGGTDTQYF
.	TRBJ1-3	TRBV29-1	.	TGCAGCGTTGAAATGGGGACTCTTTCTGGAAACACCATATATTTT	CSVEMGTLSGNTIYF
TRBD2	TRBJ2-1	TRBV20-1	.	TGCAGTGCTGGAGGCGCGGGACTACTTCTCTTC	CSAGGAGLLLF
.	TRBJ2-3	TRBV6-6	.	TGTGCCAGCCTGAGACAGGCGAGCACAGATACGCAGTATTTT	CASLRQASTDTQYF
TRBD1	TRBJ1-1	TRBV6-6	few	TGTGCCAGCAGGTCCGGGACAGGGCAGTCCAGGACTGAAGCTTTCTTT	CASRSGTGQSRTEAFF
.	TRBJ1-6	TRBV30	few	TGTGCCTGGAGTGGGACAGCCCTCTATTCACCCCTCCACTTT	CAWSGTALYSPLHF
TRBD2	TRBJ2-1	TRBV7-2	once	TGTGCCAGCAGGGAAGGCGGGGGGGCAATTTACAATGAGCAGTTCTTC	CASREGGGAIYNEQFF
TRBD1	TRBJ2-2	TRBV7-2	.	TGTGCCAGCAGCCAGGGGACAGCTTACACCGGGGAGCTGTTTTTT	CASSQGTAYTGELFF
.	TRBJ1-2	TRBV4-1	few	TGCGCCAGCAGCCTGGGGCAAGGGGGCTATGGCTACACCTTC	CASSLGQGGYGYTF
.	TRBJ1-6	TRBV6-5	.	TGTGCCAGCAGGGACGCAGGGGAGCGGTCACCCCTCCACTTT	CASRDAGERSPLHF